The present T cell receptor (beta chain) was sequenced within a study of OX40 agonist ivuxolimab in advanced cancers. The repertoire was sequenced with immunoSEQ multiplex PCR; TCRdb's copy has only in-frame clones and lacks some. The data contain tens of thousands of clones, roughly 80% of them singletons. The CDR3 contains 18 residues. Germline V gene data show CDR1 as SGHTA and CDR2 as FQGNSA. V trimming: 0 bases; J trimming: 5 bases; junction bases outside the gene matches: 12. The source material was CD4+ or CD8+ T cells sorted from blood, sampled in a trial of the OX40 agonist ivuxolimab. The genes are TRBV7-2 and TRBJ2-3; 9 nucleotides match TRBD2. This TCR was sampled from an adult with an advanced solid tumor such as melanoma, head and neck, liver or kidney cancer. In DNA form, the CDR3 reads TGTGCCAGCAGCTTAGCGAGTGGTAGCGGGGGTATAAGAGATACGCAGTATTTT. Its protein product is CASSLASGSGGIRDTQYF.